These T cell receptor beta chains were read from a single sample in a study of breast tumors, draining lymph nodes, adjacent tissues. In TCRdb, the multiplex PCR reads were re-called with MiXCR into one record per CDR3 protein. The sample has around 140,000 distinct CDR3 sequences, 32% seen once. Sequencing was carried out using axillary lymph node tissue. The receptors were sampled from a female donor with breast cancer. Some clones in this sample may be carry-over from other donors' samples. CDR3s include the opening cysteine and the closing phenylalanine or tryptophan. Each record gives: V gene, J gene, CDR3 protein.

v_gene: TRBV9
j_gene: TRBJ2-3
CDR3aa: CASSETPSAQYF

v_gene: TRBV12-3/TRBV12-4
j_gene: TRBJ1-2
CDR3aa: CASSSTVYGYTF

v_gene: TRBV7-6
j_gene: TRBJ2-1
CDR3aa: CASRQMGGEQFF

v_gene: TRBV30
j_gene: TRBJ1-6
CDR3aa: CAWSAIDGADSPLHF

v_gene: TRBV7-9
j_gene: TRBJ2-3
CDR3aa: CASSLADHGTDTQYF

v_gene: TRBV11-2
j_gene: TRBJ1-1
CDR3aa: CASSLQLNTEAFF

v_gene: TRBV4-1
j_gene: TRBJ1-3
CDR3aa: CASSHRGSTSSGNTIYF

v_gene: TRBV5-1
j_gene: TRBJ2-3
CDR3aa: CASSLGEYGGDSTDTQYF

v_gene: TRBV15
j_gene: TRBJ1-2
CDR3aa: CATSSSVGGAGYTF

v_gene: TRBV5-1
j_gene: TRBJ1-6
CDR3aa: CASSLLGQNSPLHF

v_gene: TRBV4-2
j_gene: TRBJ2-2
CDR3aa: CASSQALSGNTGELFF

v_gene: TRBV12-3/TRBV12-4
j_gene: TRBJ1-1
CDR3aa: CASSQQGLGTEAFF

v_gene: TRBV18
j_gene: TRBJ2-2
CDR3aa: CASSRREAGELFF

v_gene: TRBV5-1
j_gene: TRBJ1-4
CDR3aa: CASSLAPGGSEKLFF

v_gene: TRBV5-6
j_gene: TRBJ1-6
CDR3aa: CASSLFTTSPLHF

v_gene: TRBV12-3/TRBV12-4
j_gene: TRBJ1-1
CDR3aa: CASRSEGTEAFF

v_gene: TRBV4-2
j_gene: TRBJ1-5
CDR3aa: CASSQVYDFGNQPQHF

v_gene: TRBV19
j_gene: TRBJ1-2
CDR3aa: CASSALDRESHGYTF

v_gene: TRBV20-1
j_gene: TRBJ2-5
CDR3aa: CTSDRAETQYF

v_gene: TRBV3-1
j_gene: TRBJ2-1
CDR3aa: CASSSGESSYNEQFF

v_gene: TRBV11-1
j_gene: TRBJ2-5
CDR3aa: CASSLRTENEETQYF

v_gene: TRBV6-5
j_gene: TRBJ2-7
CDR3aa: CASSYGRTGIGEQYF

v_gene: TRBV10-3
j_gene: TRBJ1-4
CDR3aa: CAISETWGQEKLFF

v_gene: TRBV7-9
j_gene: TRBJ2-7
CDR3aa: CASSPTGEYEQYF

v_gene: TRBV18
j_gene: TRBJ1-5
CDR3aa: CASSPGPLDRTQHF

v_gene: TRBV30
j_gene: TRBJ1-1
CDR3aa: CAWSVMGGTEAFF

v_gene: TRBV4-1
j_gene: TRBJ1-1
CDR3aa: CASSQRGLAEAFF

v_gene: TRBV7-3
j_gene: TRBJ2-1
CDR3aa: CASSLDGGALDEQFF

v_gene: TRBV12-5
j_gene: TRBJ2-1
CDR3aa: CASGLRLDLEQFF

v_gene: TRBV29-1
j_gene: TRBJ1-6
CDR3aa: CSVGDDRDSPLHF

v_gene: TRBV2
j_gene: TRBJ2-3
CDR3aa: CASGGRGVTDTQYF